The clone carrying this T cell receptor beta chain was seen only once. Its antigen remains unidentified. The data derive from a study of T cells in Graves' hyperthyroidism and ophthalmopathy. There were TCR beta CDR3 regions amplified from RNA transcripts. TCR CDR3 underwent first-round RT-PCR with the HTBI primer set. TCRdb re-called the multiplex PCR reads through MiXCR, storing one row per CDR3 protein. The sample consists of fewer than 650,000 distinct CDR3 sequences, about 15% of them appearing once. Source material for PBMCs was about 11 ml fresh peripheral blood. The study, taken as a whole, reports: For ophthalmopathy, model prediction preceded onset by a median about 6.2 months. Stable hyperthyroidism and ophthalmopathy were separated using 13 V-J signatures.

This CDR3 is 18 amino acids long. The V gene end was trimmed by 5 bases and the J gene end by 4 bases; junction bases not matched to a gene: 15. CDR1 is SGHAT, CDR2 FQDESV, per germline (reference sequence). This TCR was sampled from a woman aged 40-49 years with Graves' ophthalmopathy. The chain couples TRBV11-1 to TRBJ2-3; 10 nucleotides match TRBD2. Source material: blood. The CDR3 DNA follows: TGTGCCAGCAGCCCCCCTAGCGGGAGTCTCTGGAGCGCAGATACGCAGTATTTT. Its protein is CASSPPSGSLWSADTQYF.